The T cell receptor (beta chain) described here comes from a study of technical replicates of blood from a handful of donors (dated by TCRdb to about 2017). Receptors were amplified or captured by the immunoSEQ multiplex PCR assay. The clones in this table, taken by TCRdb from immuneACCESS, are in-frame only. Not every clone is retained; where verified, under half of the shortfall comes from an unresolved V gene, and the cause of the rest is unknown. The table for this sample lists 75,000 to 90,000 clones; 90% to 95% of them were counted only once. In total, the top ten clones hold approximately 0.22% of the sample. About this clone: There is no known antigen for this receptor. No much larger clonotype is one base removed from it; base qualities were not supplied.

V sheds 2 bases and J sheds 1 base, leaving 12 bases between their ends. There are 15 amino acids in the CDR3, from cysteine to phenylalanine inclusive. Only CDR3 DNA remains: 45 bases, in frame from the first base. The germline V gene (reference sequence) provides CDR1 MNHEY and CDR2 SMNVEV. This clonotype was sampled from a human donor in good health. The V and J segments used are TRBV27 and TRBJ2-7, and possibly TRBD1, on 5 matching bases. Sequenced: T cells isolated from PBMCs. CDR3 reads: CASSLGQGWSYEQYF. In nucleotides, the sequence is TGTGCCAGCAGTTTAGGTCAGGGTTGGTCCTACGAGCAGTACTTC.